These 24 T cell receptor beta chains were sequenced from one sample in a study of radiotherapy plus CTLA-4 blockade in lung cancer. Libraries were prepared by immunoSEQ multiplex PCR; TCRdb keeps only in-frame clonotypes and omits some of them. Here the sample spans roughly 53,000 clones, approximately 79% being singletons. Sequenced here: peripheral blood, sampled from a patient treated with radiotherapy plus ipilimumab. These receptors originate from a human donor with non-small cell lung cancer who had a partial response to radiotherapy plus ipilimumab.

V and J are TRBV5-4 and TRBJ2-7; D is ambiguous. The CDR3 sequence is 14 residues long. Trimming shortened V by 3 bases and J by 4 bases, and 14 bases separated the two germline ends. Per the germline V gene, CDR1 is SGHNT and CDR2 is YYREEE (reference sequence). CDR3 DNA sequence: TGTGCCAGCAGCTCTGACCTACAGCAGTACGAGCAGTACTTC. Amino acid sequence: CASSSDLQQYEQYF.

The rearrangement uses TRBV4-3 and TRBJ1-2, with 10 bases that match TRBD1. Germline lookup yields CDR1 LGHNA and CDR2 YSLEER. This CDR3 spans 14 amino acids. J gave up 4 bases and V 4 bases, and 3 bases lay outside the gene matches. In nucleotides, the CDR3 is TGCGCCAGCAGCCCGGGACAGGGGAGCTATGGCTACACCTTC. Translation gives CASSPGQGSYGYTF.

The chain is built from TRBV7-2 and TRBJ2-1, with 8 bases fitting TRBD2. In germline, CDR1 is SGHTA, CDR2 FQGNSA. Unmatched junction bases numbered 4, after V lost 0 bases and J lost 9 bases. There are 14 residues in the CDR3. CDR3 sequence (DNA): TGTGCCAGCAGCTTAGCCGGGGGGGTGGGTGAGCAGTTCTTC. The encoded protein is CASSLAGGVGEQFF.

This clone was counted between two and nine times. The rearrangement joins TRBV4-2 to TRBJ1-5; D is unclear. CDR1 and CDR2 from the germline V gene are LGHNA and YNFKEQ. The V gene lost 3 bases and the J gene lost 10 bases, with 13 bases spanning the gap. The CDR3 is 13 amino acids. The CDR3 sequence is CASSQSGEFPQHF. CDR3 bases: TGTGCCAGCAGCCAGTCCGGGGAATTTCCCCAGCATTTT.

Points on this clone: This sample includes further DNA sequences coding for the same CDR3. V and J are TRBV29-1 and TRBJ2-3, with unresolved D. Germline CDR1 is SQVTM and CDR2 is ANQGSEA. The CDR3 totals 12 residues. Trimming pared 4 bases from V and 1 base from J, leaving 6 bases between. CDR3 region: CSVGGGTDTQYF. CDR3 DNA sequence: TGCAGCGTTGGCGGAGGCACAGATACGCAGTATTTT.

V gene TRBV7-7 combines with J gene TRBJ2-5; D unclear. This CDR3 has 17 residues. The germline V gene has CDR1 SSHAT and CDR2 FNYEAQ (reference sequence). V was pared by 0 bases and J by 2 bases, with 16 bases between. The CDR3 loop reads CASSLASSPGRQETQYF. CDR3 bases: TGTGCCAGCAGCTTAGCCTCCAGTCCTGGCAGACAAGAGACCCAGTACTTC.

In its sample, this clone was seen once. The chain combines TRBV10-3 with TRBJ1-2; TRBD1 might be the D (6 bases). Germline V gene data show CDR1 as ENHRY and CDR2 as SYGVKD. The V gene lost 4 bases and the J gene lost 0 bases, with 21 bases spanning the gap. The CDR3 has 18 amino acids. This CDR3 is CAISVPRGRGPANYGYTF. As DNA, the CDR3 is TGTGCCATCAGTGTCCCCAGGGGTCGCGGACCAGCTAACTATGGCTACACCTTC.

V usage is TRBV13 and J usage is TRBJ2-1; TRBD1 matches at 10 bases. The V and J ends lost 6 bases and 12 bases, in that order; junction bases with no gene match: 14. This CDR3 region has 15 residues. The germline V gene has CDR1 PRHDT and CDR2 FYEKMQ (reference sequence). For the CDR3, the DNA is TGTGCCAGCAGTTCCACCGACAGGGGGCGGTGGGTGCAGTTCTTC. Residues: CASSSTDRGRWVQFF.

The gene calls are TRBV5-1 and TRBJ2-2; D might be TRBD2 (6 bases). The germline V and J ends were trimmed by 1 base and 8 bases, with 12 bases remaining between them. Germline V gives CDR1 SGHRS, CDR2 YFSETQ. The CDR3 has 14 amino acids. CDR3 amino acids: CASSLWDAGGELFF. CDR3 nucleotides: TGCGCCAGCAGCTTGTGGGACGCGGGGGGGGAGCTGTTTTTT.

The V and J genes are TRBV7-6 and TRBJ2-5, with 8 bases that match TRBD2. V dropped 5 bases and J dropped 5; count of bases not matched to a gene: 4. Germline CDR1 reads SGHVS; CDR2 reads FNYEAQ. The CDR3 covers 13 residues. CDR3 protein: CASSLGGVETQYF. The CDR3 DNA reads as TGTGCCAGCAGCCTCGGGGGGGTGGAGACCCAGTACTTC.

The V call is TRBV2, the J call TRBJ2-3; 10 positions agree with TRBD2. J lost 6 bases, V lost 7 bases, and 13 bases had no gene match. The CDR3 is 16 amino acids. The germline V gene encodes CDR1 SNHLY and CDR2 FYNNEI. The CDR3 bases are TGTGCCAGCATGAGGATAGCGGGGGGTCTTGCTGATACGCAGTATTTT. It translates to CASMRIAGGLADTQYF.

The chain links TRBV19 to TRBJ1-5; 9 bases align to TRBD1. Germline loops: CDR1 LNHDA, CDR2 SQIVND (reference sequence). V dropped 4 bases and J dropped 4; count of bases not matched to a gene: 5. CDR3 length: 15 amino acids. The CDR3, as DNA: TGTGCCAGTAGTACCGGGACAGGGTTTAATCAGCCCCAGCATTTT. Translating it yields CASSTGTGFNQPQHF.

CDR3 in amino acids: CASSLEVAGYTGELFF. CDR3 DNA: TGTGCCAGCAGCTTAGAGGTAGCGGGCTACACCGGGGAGCTGTTTTTT. The chain joins TRBV11-2 to TRBJ2-2; TRBD2 matches 7 bases. This CDR3 comprises 16 residues. Germline loops: CDR1 SGHAT, CDR2 FQNNGV. Trimming removed 0 bases from V and 3 bases from J; junction bases left unmatched: 4.

The chain carries TRBV12-1 and TRBJ1-3. TRBV12-1 is a pseudogene segment. The CDR3 loop spans 15 amino acids. CDR3 protein: CASSLRVQAGNTIYF. The CDR3, as DNA: TGTGCCAGCAGCCTCCGGGTCCAAGCGGGAAACACCATATATTTT.

Concerning this clone: At one boundary the junction diverges from the germline segment, which might be a read error. The rearrangement joins TRBV6-5 to TRBJ1-1; 8 nucleotides align to TRBD1. The CDR3 runs to 12 residues. Germline CDR1 reads MNHEY; CDR2 reads SVGAGI. The chain's CDR3 is CASSFGQGVTIF. CDR3 sequence (DNA): TGTGCCAGCAGCTTCGGACAGGGAGTCACCATCTTT.

This clone was seen just once. V usage is TRBV27 and J usage is TRBJ2-7; 7 nucleotides agree with TRBD1. Unmatched junction bases numbered 7, after V lost 5 bases and J lost 0 bases. The length of the CDR3 is 15 residues. Germline-derived CDR1 and CDR2 are MNHEY and SMNVEV (reference sequence). The CDR3 reads CASSPQTGSSYEQYF. The CDR3, as DNA: TGTGCCAGCAGTCCCCAGACAGGGAGCTCCTACGAGCAGTACTTC.

The chain uses TRBV29-1 and TRBJ1-1, with D perhaps TRBD1 (6 bases). V was trimmed by 5 bases and J by 0 bases, leaving 10 bases between them. The CDR3 is 13 residues long. Germline CDR1 is SQVTM and CDR2 is ANQGSEA. CDR3 in amino acids: CSVQGSLNTEAFF. Here the CDR3 DNA reads TGCAGCGTTCAGGGGTCACTGAACACTGAAGCTTTCTTT.

This clone was recorded a few times. The genes are TRBV4-3 and TRBJ1-2; a possible D gene is TRBD1 (5 bases). Trimming removed 3 bases from V and 6 bases from J, with 14 bases in between. The CDR3 totals 14 residues. In germline, CDR1 is LGHNA, CDR2 YSLEER. The CDR3 bases are TGCGCCAGCAGCCAGTATCAGGGAGGGCATGGCTACACCTTC. It translates to CASSQYQGGHGYTF.

The rearrangement links TRBV28 to TRBJ1-3; D may be TRBD1 (5 bases). Germline V gene data show CDR1 as MDHEN and CDR2 as SYDVKM. The CDR3 consists of 15 residues. Trimming took 3 bases from V and 4 from J, leaving 13 bases between them. The CDR3 sequence is CASSLGQGRGNTIYF. CDR3 nucleotide sequence: TGTGCCAGCAGTTTGGGCCAGGGAAGAGGAAACACCATATATTTT.

The genes are TRBV6-1 and TRBJ1-2; the D gene is possibly TRBD1 (5 bases). The CDR3 is 15 amino acids. The V and J ends lost 0 bases and 7 bases respectively, with 15 bases between them. Germline V gene lookup returns CDR1 MNHNS and CDR2 SASEGT. The DNA for the CDR3 is TGTGCCAGCAGTGAAGCGCAGGGTTATTATTTTGGCTACACCTTC. Its translation is CASSEAQGYYFGYTF.

The V call is TRBV6-5, the J call TRBJ1-6; D gene unclear. Germline CDR1 reads MNHEY; CDR2 reads SVGAGI. The CDR3 consists of 14 residues. V was shortened by 6 bases and J by 9 bases, with 15 bases between the two germline ends. The CDR3 nucleotides are TGTGCCAGCAGGAGTGAGGTTCGGGGTTCACCCCTCCACTTT. As protein: CASRSEVRGSPLHF.

The chain joins TRBV5-1 to TRBJ2-1, with TRBD2 matching over 13 bases. There are 17 residues in the CDR3. Germline CDR1 SGHRS, CDR2 YFSETQ. The trim removed 4 bases at V and 2 bases at J, leaving 6 bases unmatched. CDR3 loop: CASSPGTSGVTYNEQFF. CDR3 sequence (DNA): TGCGCCAGCAGCCCCGGGACTAGCGGGGTGACCTACAATGAGCAGTTCTTC.

The CDR3 sequence: CASGTTGGSGNTIYF. The CDR3 DNA sequence: TGTGCCAGCGGGACAACAGGGGGCTCTGGAAACACCATATATTTT. The chain recombines TRBV28 with TRBJ1-3; 8 bases line up with TRBD1. V lost 8 bases to trimming and J lost 0 bases; unmatched junction nucleotides: 6. The V gene's germline CDR1 is MDHEN and CDR2 SYDVKM. The CDR3 consists of 15 residues.

This clone was observed a single time. The J gene is TRBJ1-5, the V gene TRBV19; perhaps TRBD1 as D (5 bases). V lost 6 bases to trimming and J lost 1 base, with 10 bases between them. This CDR3 region has 14 residues. Germline V gives CDR1 LNHDA, CDR2 SQIVND (reference sequence). The CDR3 nucleotides are TGTGCCAGTAGAGCAGGGAACAGCAATCAGCCCCAGCATTTT. It yields the protein CASRAGNSNQPQHF.